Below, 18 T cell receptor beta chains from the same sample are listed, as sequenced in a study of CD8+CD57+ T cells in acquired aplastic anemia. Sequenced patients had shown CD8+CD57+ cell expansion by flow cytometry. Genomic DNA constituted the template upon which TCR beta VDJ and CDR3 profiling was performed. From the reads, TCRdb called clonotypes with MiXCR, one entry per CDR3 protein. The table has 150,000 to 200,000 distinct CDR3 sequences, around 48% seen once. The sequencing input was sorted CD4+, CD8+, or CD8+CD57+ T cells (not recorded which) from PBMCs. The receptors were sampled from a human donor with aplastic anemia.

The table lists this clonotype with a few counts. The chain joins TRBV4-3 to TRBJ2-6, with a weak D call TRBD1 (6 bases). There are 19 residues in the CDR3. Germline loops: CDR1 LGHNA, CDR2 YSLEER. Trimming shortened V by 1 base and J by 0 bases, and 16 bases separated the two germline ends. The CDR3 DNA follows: TGCGCCAGCAGCCAAGGGGGGCAGGGTGAAATCTCTGGGGCCAACGTCCTGACTTTC. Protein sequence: CASSQGGQGEISGANVLTF.

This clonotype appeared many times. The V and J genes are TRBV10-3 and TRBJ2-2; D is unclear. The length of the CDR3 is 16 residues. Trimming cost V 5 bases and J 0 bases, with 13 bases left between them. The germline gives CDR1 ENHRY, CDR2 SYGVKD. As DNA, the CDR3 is TGTGCCATCAGTCCTAGGACCCAGTCGAACACCGGGGAGCTGTTTTTT. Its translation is CAISPRTQSNTGELFF.

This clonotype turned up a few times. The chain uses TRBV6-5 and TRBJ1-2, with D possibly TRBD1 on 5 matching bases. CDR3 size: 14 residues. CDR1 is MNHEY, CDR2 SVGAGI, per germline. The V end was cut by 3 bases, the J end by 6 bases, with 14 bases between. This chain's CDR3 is CASSYTRGVDGYTF. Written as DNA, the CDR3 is TGTGCCAGCAGTTATACACGAGGGGTTGATGGCTACACCTTC.

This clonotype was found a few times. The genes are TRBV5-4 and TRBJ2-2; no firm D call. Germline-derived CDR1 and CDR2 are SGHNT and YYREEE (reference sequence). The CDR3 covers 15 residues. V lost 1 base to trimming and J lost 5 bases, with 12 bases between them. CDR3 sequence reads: CASSLSVPATGELFF. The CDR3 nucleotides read TGTGCCAGCAGCTTGTCAGTCCCGGCAACCGGGGAGCTGTTTTTT.

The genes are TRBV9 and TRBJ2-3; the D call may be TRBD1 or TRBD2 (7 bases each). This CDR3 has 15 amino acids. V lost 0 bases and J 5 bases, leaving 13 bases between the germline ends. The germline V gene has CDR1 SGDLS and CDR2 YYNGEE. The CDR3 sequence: CASSVGTRQGDTQYF. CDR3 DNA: TGTGCCAGCAGCGTAGGGACTAGACAGGGAGATACGCAGTATTTT.

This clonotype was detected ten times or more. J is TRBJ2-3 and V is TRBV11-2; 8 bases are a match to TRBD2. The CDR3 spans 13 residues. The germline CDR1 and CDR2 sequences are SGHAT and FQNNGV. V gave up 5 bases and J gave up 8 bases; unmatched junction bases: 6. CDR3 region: CASSPGLAGTQYF. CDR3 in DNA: TGTGCCAGCAGCCCAGGACTAGCTGGTACGCAGTATTTT.

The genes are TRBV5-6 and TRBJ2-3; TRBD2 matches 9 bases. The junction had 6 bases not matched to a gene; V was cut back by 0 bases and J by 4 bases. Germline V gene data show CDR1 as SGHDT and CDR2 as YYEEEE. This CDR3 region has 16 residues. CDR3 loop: CASSLGAGGPADTQYF. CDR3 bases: TGTGCCAGCAGCTTGGGGGCGGGAGGGCCCGCAGATACGCAGTATTTT.

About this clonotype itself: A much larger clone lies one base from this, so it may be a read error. The CDR3 nucleotides read TGTGCCAGCACCCGGGCCCTAGCGGGGAGGTTTGGCGAGCAGCACTTC. Translated, it gives CASTRALAGRFGEQHF. The V and J genes are TRBV6-2 or TRBV6-3 and TRBJ2-7; 9 bases fit TRBD2. The CDR3 consists of 16 residues. Germline V gene data show CDR1 as MNHEY and CDR2 as SVGEGT.

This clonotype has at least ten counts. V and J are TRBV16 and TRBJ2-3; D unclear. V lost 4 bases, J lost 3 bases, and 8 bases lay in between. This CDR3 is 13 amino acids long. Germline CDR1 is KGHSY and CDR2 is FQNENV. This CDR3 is CASSLLETDTQYF. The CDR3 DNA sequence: TGTGCCAGCAGCCTCCTAGAGACAGATACGCAGTATTTT.

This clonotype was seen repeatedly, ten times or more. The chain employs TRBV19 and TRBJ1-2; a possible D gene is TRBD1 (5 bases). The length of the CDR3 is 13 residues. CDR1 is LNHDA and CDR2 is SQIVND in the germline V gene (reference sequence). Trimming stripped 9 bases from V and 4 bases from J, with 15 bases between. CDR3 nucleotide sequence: TGTGCCAGCGCCCTCGGGACCGCCTATGGCTACACCTTC. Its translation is CASALGTAYGYTF.

The chain's CDR3 is CASSFTLAPNEQFF. The CDR3 bases are TGTGCCAGCAGCTTTACTCTAGCGCCCAATGAGCAGTTCTTC. This chain connects TRBV7-8 to TRBJ2-1, with D possibly matching TRBD2 (6 bases). This CDR3 is built from 14 residues. Trimming took off 3 bases at V and 6 bases at J, with 12 bases between the two ends. CDR1 and CDR2 from the germline V gene are SGHVS and FQNEAQ.

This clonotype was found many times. The CDR3 nucleotides are TGCAGTGCTGGGGACCCCCCGCGGGCTTTCTTT. This sequence encodes CSAGDPPRAFF. V and J are TRBV20-1 and TRBJ1-1; D is perhaps TRBD1 (5 bases). This CDR3 is built from 11 residues. Germline V CDR1 and CDR2: DFQATT, SNEGSKA (reference sequence). V shed 5 bases and J shed 11 bases, with 15 bases lying between them.

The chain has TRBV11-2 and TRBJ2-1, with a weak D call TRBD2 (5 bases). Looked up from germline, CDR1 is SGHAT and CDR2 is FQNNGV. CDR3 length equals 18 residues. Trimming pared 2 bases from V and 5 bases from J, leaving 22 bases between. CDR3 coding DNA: TGTGCCAGCAGCTTACGAGGATTCGGGCTTGGACTGAACAATGAGCAGTTCTTC. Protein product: CASSLRGFGLGLNNEQFF.

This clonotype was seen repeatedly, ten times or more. For the CDR3, the DNA is TGTGCCAGCTCAGCTAGCGGCGAGCAGTACTTC. Translation gives CASSASGEQYF. This sequence joins TRBV18 and TRBJ2-7, with 7 bases that match TRBD2. The trim removed 5 bases at V and 6 bases at J, leaving 1 base unmatched. Germline loops: CDR1 KGHSH, CDR2 LQKENI. The CDR3 loop spans 11 amino acids.

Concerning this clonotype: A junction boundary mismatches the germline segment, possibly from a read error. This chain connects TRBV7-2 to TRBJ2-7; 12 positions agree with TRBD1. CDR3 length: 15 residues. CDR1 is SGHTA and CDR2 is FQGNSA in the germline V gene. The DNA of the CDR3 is TGTGCCAGCAGCTTGGTGGGGACAGGGGGCTACGGGCAGTACTTC. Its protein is CASSLVGTGGYGQYF.

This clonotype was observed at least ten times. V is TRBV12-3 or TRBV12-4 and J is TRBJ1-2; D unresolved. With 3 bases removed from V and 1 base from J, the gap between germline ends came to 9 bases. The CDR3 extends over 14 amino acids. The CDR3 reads CASSFGQINYGYTF. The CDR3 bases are TGTGCCAGCAGTTTCGGGCAGATTAACTATGGCTACACCTTC.

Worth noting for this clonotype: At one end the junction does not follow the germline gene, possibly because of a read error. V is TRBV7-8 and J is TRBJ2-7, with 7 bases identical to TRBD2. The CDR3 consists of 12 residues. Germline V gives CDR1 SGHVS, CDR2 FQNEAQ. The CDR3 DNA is TGTGCCAGCCAAGGGCGGGGGTACGTGCAGTACTTC. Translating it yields CASQGRGYVQYF.

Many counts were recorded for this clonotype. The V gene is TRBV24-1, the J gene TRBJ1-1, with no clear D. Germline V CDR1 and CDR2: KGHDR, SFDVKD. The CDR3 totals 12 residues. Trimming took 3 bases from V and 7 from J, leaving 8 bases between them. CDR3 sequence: CATSDTVGEAFF. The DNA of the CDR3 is TGTGCCACCAGTGATACGGTGGGTGAAGCTTTCTTT.